This is a list of T cell receptor beta chains from one sample in a study of blood T cells in healthy people across ages. TCRdb reprocessed the 5' RACE reads with MiXCR, giving one entry per CDR3 protein. Seen here are 1.5 million to 2 million distinct CDR3 sequences, approximately 50% observed once, and the top ten hold approximately 2.1%. Sequenced input: blood. These receptors were taken from a woman in her 40s in good health. CDR3s include the opening cysteine and the closing phenylalanine or tryptophan. A D gene is named only where the DNA matches it firmly. Rows may omit the clone size; those that give it use once, few, many or a size class.

>.|TRBJ2-5|TRBV7-9|.
CASSIGVTGQETQYF
TGTGCCAGCAGCATAGGGGTGACAGGCCAAGAGACCCAGTACTTC
>many|TRBJ2-7|TRBV5-1|TRBD1
CASSLSQGPYEQYF
TGCGCCAGCAGCTTGTCACAGGGGCCCTACGAGCAGTACTTC
>.|TRBJ1-2|TRBV27|.
CASSPAQAGYYGYTF
TGTGCCAGCAGTCCGGCGCAGGCGGGCTACTATGGCTACACCTTC
>once|TRBJ2-7|TRBV10-3|TRBD1
CAISPGQGARYEQYF
TGTGCCATCAGCCCCGGGCAGGGGGCTCGCTACGAGCAGTACTTC
>.|TRBJ2-3|TRBV20-1|.
CSARDWRGRADTQYF
TGTAGTGCTAGAGATTGGAGGGGGAGGGCAGATACGCAGTATTTT
>.|TRBJ2-3|TRBV6-6|.
CASTVGGPPDTQYF
TGTGCCAGCACCGTGGGGGGCCCTCCAGATACGCAGTATTTT
>.|TRBJ2-7|TRBV4-3|TRBD1
CASSQYGTGTGISYEQYF
TGCGCCAGCAGCCAATACGGGACCGGGACAGGGATTTCCTACGAGCAGTACTTC
>few|TRBJ2-7|TRBV9|.
CASSVGYDRPYEQYF
TGTGCCAGCAGCGTAGGTTACGACAGACCCTACGAGCAGTACTTC
>few|TRBJ2-3|TRBV20-1|.
CSAVQFDTQYF
TGCAGTGCTGTCCAATTCGATACGCAGTATTTT
>.|TRBJ2-5|TRBV10-3|.
CAISESWQGGQETQYF
TGTGCCATCAGCGAGTCGTGGCAGGGCGGGCAAGAGACCCAGTACTTC
>.|TRBJ2-1|TRBV20-1|.
CSASWGVEQFF
TGCAGTGCTAGTTGGGGGGTAGAGCAGTTCTTC